This T cell receptor beta chain was found in a study of T cell responses to AZD1222 COVID-19 vaccine. This clone was detected only once. Its antigen is still unknown. Libraries were prepared by immunoSEQ multiplex PCR; TCRdb keeps only in-frame clonotypes and omits some of them. The sample has about 190,000 clones; approximately 92% are singletons. Germline V CDR1 and CDR2: LNHNV, YYDKDF (reference sequence). The CDR3 length is 15 residues. V lost 1 base, J lost 5 bases, and 12 bases lay in between. Study-level results: Compared with day 0, the breadth and depth of the Spike-specific TCR repertoire rose significantly after two doses of AZD1222. Variant regions that are unmutated are reportedly the target of nearly half of spike-specific TCRs.

The rearrangement links TRBV15 to TRBJ1-5, with no clear D. The material was peripheral blood, obtained on day 0 of AZD1222 vaccination. The clonotype comes from an adult in good health. The DNA of the CDR3 is TGTGCCACCAGCAGAGCTTGGGGAAGAGATCAGCCCCAGCATTTT. This translates into CATSRAWGRDQPQHF.